Shown below are 30 T cell receptor beta chains from a single sample sequenced in a study of blood T cell repertoires in COVID-19. Libraries were prepared by immunoSEQ multiplex PCR; TCRdb keeps only in-frame clonotypes and omits some of them. The table includes around 120,000 clones, less than 85% detected once. The material sequenced was peripheral blood. All receptors come from a human donor with acute or convalescent COVID-19. The donor label of this sample is uncertain.

The chain is built from TRBV2 and TRBJ1-3; D is perhaps TRBD1 (6 bases). Between the trimmed V and J ends, which lost 9 bases and 0 bases, there was a span of 9 bases. This CDR3 spans 13 amino acids. CDR1 is SNHLY, CDR2 FYNNEI, per germline. The CDR3 nucleotides are TGTGCCAGAGAACAGGGCTCTGGAAACACCATATATTTT. It yields the protein CAREQGSGNTIYF.

This chain links TRBV5-1 with TRBJ1-1; D gene ambiguous. CDR3 size: 14 residues. The germline V gene has CDR1 SGHRS and CDR2 YFSETQ. V dropped 2 bases and J dropped 1 base, with 9 bases sitting between them. The CDR3 here is CASSLGRENTEAFF. For the CDR3, the DNA is TGCGCCAGCAGCTTAGGACGGGAGAACACTGAAGCTTTCTTT.

This clone was picked up one time. This rearrangement joins TRBV2 to TRBJ2-7; the match to TRBD1 covers 8 bases. The length of the CDR3 is 14 residues. Germline assignment: CDR1 SNHLY and CDR2 FYNNEI. V was pared by 8 bases and J by 2 bases, with 8 bases of the junction left unmatched. CDR3 protein: CASSSQGATYEQYF. Written as DNA, the CDR3 is TGTGCCAGCTCTAGCCAGGGGGCTACCTACGAGCAGTACTTC.

The chain recombines TRBV2 with TRBJ1-3; no definite D call. Germline V gene lookup returns CDR1 SNHLY and CDR2 FYNNEI. Between the trimmed V and J ends, which lost 7 bases and 2 bases, there was a span of 12 bases. The CDR3 has 14 amino acids. The CDR3, as DNA: TGTGCCAGCAAGGCCGGGAAAGCTGGAAACACCATATATTTT. Translation: CASKAGKAGNTIYF.

The gene calls are TRBV5-6 and TRBJ2-5; D perhaps matches TRBD2 (5 bases). Per germline, CDR1 SGHDT and CDR2 YYEEEE. The CDR3 is 15 amino acids. V lost 1 base and J lost 7, with 17 bases in between. The CDR3 DNA is TGTGCCAGCAGCTTGTCACTAAACGGGAAGGTGACCCAGTACTTC. Translating gives CASSLSLNGKVTQYF.

V is TRBV2 and J is TRBJ1-1; weak D call: TRBD1 (6 bases). The CDR3 runs to 15 residues. Germline lookup yields CDR1 SNHLY and CDR2 FYNNEI. V was clipped by 7 bases and J by 5 bases, with 20 bases between them. The CDR3 DNA reads as TGTGCCAGCAAAAAGGATGGGGGGGCGAAGACTGAAGCTTTCTTT. It translates to CASKKDGGAKTEAFF.

This rearrangement joins TRBV2 to TRBJ2-2; 7 nucleotides agree with TRBD1. CDR1 is SNHLY, CDR2 FYNNEI, per germline. The CDR3 has 15 residues. V was pared by 5 bases and J by 5 bases, with 8 bases of the junction left unmatched. In DNA form, the CDR3 reads TGTGCCAGCAGTTCCACAGGGGCAAGGACCGGGGAGCTGTTTTTT. It yields the protein CASSSTGARTGELFF. Full variable domain (outside the CDR3, taken from reference TRBV2 and TRBJ2-2): EPEVTQTPSHQVTQMGQEVILRCVPISNHLYFYWYRQILGQKVEFLVSFYNNEISEKSEIFDDQFSVERPDGSNFTLKIRSTKLEDSAMYFCASSSTGARTGELFFGEGSRLTVL.

The chain combines TRBV13 with TRBJ2-7, with TRBD2 matching over 8 bases. After removal of 4 bases from V and 2 bases from J, the junction contained 4 bases not matched to a gene. CDR1 and CDR2 from the germline V gene are PRHDT and FYEKMQ (reference sequence). There are 14 residues in the CDR3. CDR3: CASSSRAGAYEQYF. The CDR3 DNA reads TGTGCCAGCAGCTCCCGAGCGGGGGCCTACGAGCAGTACTTC. The variable domain in full, completed from reference TRBV13 and TRBJ2-7, reads AAGVIQSPRHLIKEKRETATLKCYPIPRHDTVYWYQQGPGQDPQFLISFYEKMQSDKGSIPDRFSAQQFSDYHSELNMSSLELGDSALYFCASSSRAGAYEQYFGPGTRLTVT.

V usage is TRBV19 and J usage is TRBJ1-1, with D possibly being TRBD1 (6 bases). Germline V gene lookup returns CDR1 LNHDA and CDR2 SQIVND (reference sequence). This CDR3 spans 14 amino acids. Trimming took off 2 bases at V and 6 bases at J, with 13 bases between the two ends. CDR3 coding DNA: TGTGCCAGTAGTATAAACAGGGAAGGGTCTGAAGCTTTCTTT. Amino acid sequence: CASSINREGSEAFF.

The chain carries TRBV6-5 and TRBJ2-1, with 7 bases fitting TRBD2. The V segment lost 6 bases and the J segment 4 bases; nucleotides outside the gene matches: 9. Germline CDR1 reads MNHEY; CDR2 reads SVGAGI. This CDR3 spans 15 amino acids. As DNA, the CDR3 is TGTGCCAGCAGGTCACTAGCGCGGTCTTACAATGAGCAGTTCTTC. As protein: CASRSLARSYNEQFF.

A word on this clone: This sample includes further DNA sequences coding for the same CDR3. This chain connects TRBV7-9 to TRBJ1-2, with 7 nucleotides matching TRBD1. With 1 base clipped from V and 5 bases from J, the junction kept 1 base outside the gene matches. This CDR3 spans 13 amino acids. The germline V gene has CDR1 SEHNR and CDR2 FQNEAQ (reference sequence). CDR3 sequence (DNA): TGTGCCAGCAGCTTAGGACAGGGATATGGCTACACCTTC. Translating it yields CASSLGQGYGYTF.

The chain is built from TRBV29-1 and TRBJ2-2; D may be TRBD2 (6 bases). In germline, CDR1 is SQVTM, CDR2 ANQGSEA. Trimming cost V 0 bases and J 6 bases, with 11 bases left between them. CDR3 length: 14 residues. The CDR3 bases are TGCAGCGTTGAAGAAGGAGGGTTACCCGGGGAGCTGTTTTTT. Protein product: CSVEEGGLPGELFF.

J is TRBJ2-4 and V is TRBV7-9; a possible D gene is TRBD1 (5 bases). V gave up 0 bases and J gave up 0 bases, with 12 bases separating them. Per germline, CDR1 SEHNR and CDR2 FQNEAQ (reference sequence). This CDR3 has 17 amino acids. The CDR3 nucleotides read TGTGCCAGCAGCTTAGCGGTGGGGCAACTAGCCAAAAACATTCAGTACTTC. Translated, it gives CASSLAVGQLAKNIQYF.

The J gene is TRBJ2-7, the V gene TRBV13, with D tentatively TRBD1 (5 bases). The CDR3 is 13 amino acids. Germline CDR1 and CDR2: PRHDT and FYEKMQ (reference sequence). V was shortened by 3 bases and J by 6 bases, with 12 bases between the two germline ends. CDR3 region: CASSFPDRGEQYV. In DNA, the CDR3 is TGTGCCAGCAGCTTCCCTGACAGAGGCGAGCAGTACGTC.

The chain carries TRBV30 and TRBJ1-3; tentative D call: TRBD1 (6 bases). The CDR3 extends over 15 amino acids. The germline V gene has CDR1 GTSNPN and CDR2 SVGIG (reference sequence). The V and J ends lost 3 bases and 2 bases respectively, with 14 bases between them. The CDR3 DNA reads as TGTGCCTGGAGCCCAGGGGCCTTCGCTGGAAACACCATATATTTT. Encoded protein: CAWSPGAFAGNTIYF. The entire variable domain, with the rest obtained from reference TRBV30 and TRBJ1-3, is as follows: SQTIHQWPATLVQPVGSPLSLECTVEGTSNPNLYWYRQAAGRGLQLLFYSVGIGQISSEVPQNLSASRPQDRQFILSSKKLLLSDSGFYLCAWSPGAFAGNTIYFGEGSWLTVV.

The rearrangement links TRBV30 to TRBJ1-6; TRBD1 is a possible D gene (5 bases). Trimming took off 3 bases at V and 8 bases at J, with 11 bases between the two ends. This CDR3 spans 13 amino acids. CDR1 and CDR2 from the germline V gene are GTSNPN and SVGIG (reference sequence). In DNA, the CDR3 is TGTGCCTGGAGGTCAGGGTATTATTCACCCCTCCACTTT. The encoded protein is CAWRSGYYSPLHF.

This chain links TRBV18 with TRBJ1-4; D possibly corresponds to TRBD1 (6 bases). Looked up from germline, CDR1 is KGHSH and CDR2 is LQKENI. The CDR3 has 13 residues. The V gene lost 4 bases and the J gene lost 4 bases, with 7 bases spanning the gap. The CDR3 is CASSRTVNEKLFF. In DNA, the CDR3 is TGTGCCAGCTCACGGACAGTTAATGAAAAACTGTTTTTT.

The chain uses TRBV29-1 and TRBJ2-1; no definite D call. There are 14 residues in the CDR3. With 7 bases removed from V and 0 bases from J, the gap between germline ends came to 13 bases. CDR1 SQVTM and CDR2 ANQGSEA come from the germline V gene. CDR3 sequence: CSAPEKSSYNEQFF. In DNA, the CDR3 is TGCAGCGCTCCCGAGAAGAGCTCCTACAATGAGCAGTTCTTC.

The CDR3 DNA follows: TGTGCCAGCAGCCAAGTCAGAAGTGACAAAGGAATCACCGGGGAGCTGTTTTTT. Its translation is CASSQVRSDKGITGELFF. The chain joins TRBV4-2 to TRBJ2-2; D is undetermined. The germline gives CDR1 LGHNA, CDR2 YNFKEQ. V was clipped by 1 base and J by 4 bases, with 19 bases between them. This CDR3 has 18 amino acids.

This chain uses TRBV7-2 with TRBJ2-2, with D maybe TRBD1 (6 bases). Trimming left V 8 bases short and J 4 bases short, with 14 bases between. CDR3 size: 14 residues. CDR1 is SGHTA, CDR2 FQGNSA, per germline. The CDR3 region is CASARWGLTGELFF. CDR3 DNA: TGTGCCAGCGCTCGTTGGGGGCTCACCGGGGAGCTGTTTTTT.

This clone was counted a single time. This rearrangement joins TRBV7-2 to TRBJ2-1; 7 nucleotides align to TRBD1. V gave up 5 bases and J gave up 6 bases; unmatched junction bases: 13. The length of the CDR3 is 16 residues. CDR1 is SGHTA and CDR2 is FQGNSA in the germline V gene. The CDR3 loop reads CASSARTGYLSNEQFF. CDR3 nucleotides: TGTGCCAGCAGCGCCAGGACAGGATATTTGTCCAATGAGCAGTTCTTC.

DNA of the CDR3: TGTGCTAGTGGTTTGGGACAGGGCTCAAACTATGGCTACACCTTC. It translates to CASGLGQGSNYGYTF. The rearrangement uses TRBV12-5 and TRBJ1-2; 7 bases fit TRBD1. The CDR3 sequence is 15 residues long. Germline CDR1 and CDR2: LGHNT and FRNRAP. With 1 base clipped from V and 2 bases from J, the junction kept 4 bases outside the gene matches.

The chain carries TRBV9 and TRBJ2-4; TRBD1 agrees at 9 bases. The CDR3 consists of 15 residues. CDR1 and CDR2 (germline): SGDLS, YYNGEE. The trim removed 3 bases at V and 6 bases at J, leaving 7 bases unmatched. The CDR3 bases are TGTGCCAGCAGCGCGGGGACAGGGATCGGAAACATTCAGTACTTC. This gives the protein CASSAGTGIGNIQYF.

About this clone: A much larger clone lies one base from this, so it may be a read error. The gene calls are TRBV3-1 (or the pseudogene TRBV3-2) and TRBJ2-3; 8 nucleotides agree with TRBD2. V lost 6 bases, J lost 4 bases, and 3 bases stayed unmatched. This CDR3 region has 13 residues. The germline V gene has CDR1 LGHDT and CDR2 YNNKEL (reference sequence). The CDR3 DNA reads TGTGCCAGCAGGGCCGGGGGGGCAGATACGCAGTATTTT. It yields the protein CASRAGGADTQYF.

This clone was recorded many times. This rearrangement joins TRBV30 to TRBJ1-4; 7 bases are a match to TRBD1. The J segment lost 0 bases and the V segment lost 4 bases, leaving 5 bases of the junction unmatched. CDR3 length: 15 amino acids. Germline CDR1 reads GTSNPN; CDR2 reads SVGIG (reference sequence). CDR3 DNA sequence: TGTGCCTGGACGAGGCAGGGGGCAACTAATGAAAAACTGTTTTTT. This encodes CAWTRQGATNEKLFF.

The count of this clone is one. This sequence joins TRBV6-5 and TRBJ2-3; D is ambiguous. Germline CDR1 MNHEY, CDR2 SVGAGI. V lost 6 bases and J 0 bases, leaving 10 bases between the germline ends. The CDR3 is 14 amino acids. The CDR3 is CASSPPGSTDTQYF. CDR3 coding DNA: TGTGCCAGCAGCCCCCCCGGGAGCACAGATACGCAGTATTTT.

The chain combines TRBV2 with TRBJ2-1; D possibly corresponds to TRBD2 (6 bases). V was shortened by 7 bases and J by 1 base, with 8 bases between the two germline ends. The germline gives CDR1 SNHLY, CDR2 FYNNEI. The CDR3 sequence is 13 residues long. CDR3 amino acids: CASKEGSYNEQFF. The CDR3, as DNA: TGTGCCAGCAAGGAGGGGTCCTACAATGAGCAGTTCTTC.

This chain uses TRBV28 with TRBJ1-2; D remains unclear. Trimming pared 7 bases from V and 2 bases from J, leaving 11 bases between. The CDR3 spans 13 residues. The germline V gene encodes CDR1 MDHEN and CDR2 SYDVKM. For the CDR3, the DNA is TGTGCCAGCACCCTTGACATAAACTATGGCTACACCTTC. Its translation is CASTLDINYGYTF.

V is TRBV6-2 or TRBV6-3 and J is TRBJ2-7; TRBD1 agrees at 9 bases. The CDR3 loop spans 16 amino acids. The germline V gene has CDR1 MNHEY and CDR2 SVGEGT. V lost 0 bases and J lost 3; bases outside the gene matches: 6. The CDR3 coding sequence is TGTGCCAGCAGTTACTCGCCGGGACAGGGCGTCTACGAGCAGTACGTC. Protein sequence: CASSYSPGQGVYEQYV.

The rearrangement uses TRBV10-1 and TRBJ2-3; tentatively, D is TRBD1 (6 bases). In germline, CDR1 is WNHNN, CDR2 SYGVQD (reference sequence). There are 14 residues in the CDR3. The V end was cut by 3 bases, the J end by 2 bases, with 9 bases between. The CDR3 DNA follows: TGCGCCAGCAGTGAAGGGGGTAACACAGATACGCAGTATTTT. Its translation is CASSEGGNTDTQYF.